The 8 T cell receptor beta chains below come from one sample, sequenced in a study of blood T cell repertoires in COVID-19. TCRdb keeps only in-frame clones here, not all; method: immunoSEQ multiplex PCR. Among 150,000 to 200,000 clones listed, more than 75% were seen once. The sequencing sample was made of PBMCs or T cells enriched from blood (not recorded which). Receptors originate from a woman in her fifties or sixties who had recovered from COVID-19.

This clone was observed a handful of times. This rearrangement joins TRBV7-3 to TRBJ2-2; TRBD2 might be the D (5 bases). Germline V lookup: CDR1 SGHTA, CDR2 FQGTGA. CDR3 length: 14 amino acids. Trimming cost V 0 bases and J 5 bases, with 7 bases left between them. The CDR3 sequence is CASSLTPGTGELFF. DNA of the CDR3: TGTGCCAGCAGCTTAACGCCGGGGACCGGGGAGCTGTTTTTT.

The V gene is TRBV10-3, the J gene TRBJ2-1; weak D call: TRBD1 (6 bases). V lost 7 bases and J lost 4, with 8 bases in between. The CDR3 totals 12 residues. The germline CDR1 and CDR2 sequences are ENHRY and SYGVKD. The DNA of the CDR3 is TGTGCCATCAAAGGACAGTACAATGAGCAGTTCTTC. Translation: CAIKGQYNEQFF.

There are a few counts of this clone. The chain joins TRBV6-1 to TRBJ2-1, with TRBD2 matching 8 bases. After removal of 4 bases from V and 0 bases from J, the junction contained 8 bases not matched to a gene. This CDR3 comprises 17 residues. Per germline, CDR1 MNHNS and CDR2 SASEGT. The CDR3 DNA sequence: TGTGCCAGCAGTGTATTAGCGGGGAGGGCCTCCTACAATGAGCAGTTCTTC. Its protein is CASSVLAGRASYNEQFF.

In this sample, this clone turned up many times. J is TRBJ2-5 and V is TRBV5-1, with D possibly matching TRBD2 (6 bases). Trimming stripped 0 bases from V and 7 bases from J, with 7 bases between. CDR3 length: 12 residues. Germline CDR1 reads SGHRS; CDR2 reads YFSETQ. DNA of the CDR3: TGCGCCAGCAGCTTGGTGGGAGGGACCCAGTACTTC. Amino acids: CASSLVGGTQYF.

This rearrangement joins TRBV15 to TRBJ2-7, with D tentatively TRBD2 (5 bases). Germline V gives CDR1 LNHNV, CDR2 YYDKDF (reference sequence). Trimming cost V 0 bases and J 4 bases, with 10 bases left between them. This CDR3 is 14 amino acids long. CDR3 sequence reads: CATSRDQGGYEQYF. CDR3 nucleotides: TGTGCCACCAGCAGAGATCAAGGCGGGTACGAGCAGTACTTC.

The chain links TRBV19 to TRBJ1-1; D unclear. Germline V CDR1 and CDR2: LNHDA, SQIVND (reference sequence). With 6 bases removed from V and 4 bases from J, the gap between germline ends came to 21 bases. This CDR3 comprises 16 residues. Here the CDR3 reads CASSLLAGTVGTEAFF. Written as DNA, the CDR3 is TGTGCCAGTAGCTTACTGGCAGGAACCGTAGGCACTGAAGCTTTCTTT.

The rearrangement uses TRBV20-1 and TRBJ1-6; TRBD1 matches at 12 bases. V shed 3 bases, J shed 5 bases, and the junction held 11 bases outside the gene matches. Germline V gives CDR1 DFQATT, CDR2 SNEGSKA (reference sequence). The CDR3 runs 18 residues. For the CDR3, the DNA is TGCAGTGCTAGTTATGGGACAGGGGGCCTGAGGGATAATTCACCCCTCCACTTT. It specifies CSASYGTGGLRDNSPLHF.

The genes are TRBV7-9 and TRBJ2-2, with 7 bases that match TRBD2. The CDR3 spans 15 residues. Germline values: CDR1 SEHNR, CDR2 FQNEAQ (reference sequence). Trimming at V came to 4 bases and at J to 5 bases, leaving 7 bases not matched to a gene. The CDR3 is CASSWGTIGTGELFF. The DNA of the CDR3 is TGTGCCAGCAGCTGGGGGACTATCGGGACCGGGGAGCTGTTTTTT.